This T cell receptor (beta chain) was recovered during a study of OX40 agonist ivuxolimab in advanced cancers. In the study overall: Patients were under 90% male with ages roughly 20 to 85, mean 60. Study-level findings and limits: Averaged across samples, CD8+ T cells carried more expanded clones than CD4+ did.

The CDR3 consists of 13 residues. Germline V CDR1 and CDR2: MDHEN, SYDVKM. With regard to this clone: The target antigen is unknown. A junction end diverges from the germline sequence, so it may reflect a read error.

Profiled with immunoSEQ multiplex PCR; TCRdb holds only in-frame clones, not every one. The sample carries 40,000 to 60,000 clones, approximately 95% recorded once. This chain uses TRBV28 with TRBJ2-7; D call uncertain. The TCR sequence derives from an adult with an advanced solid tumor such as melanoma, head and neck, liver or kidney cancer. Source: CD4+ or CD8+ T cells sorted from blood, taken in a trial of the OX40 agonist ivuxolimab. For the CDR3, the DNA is TGTGCCAACAGTCTTTTAGGAAATCCCGAGCAGTACTTC. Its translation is CANSLLGNPEQYF. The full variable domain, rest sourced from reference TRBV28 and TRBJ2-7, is DVKVTQSSRYLVKRTGEKVFLECVQDMDHENMFWYRQDPGLGLRLIYFSYDVKMKEKGDIPEGYSVSREKKERFSLILESASTNQTSMYLCANSLLGNPEQYFGPGTRLTVT.